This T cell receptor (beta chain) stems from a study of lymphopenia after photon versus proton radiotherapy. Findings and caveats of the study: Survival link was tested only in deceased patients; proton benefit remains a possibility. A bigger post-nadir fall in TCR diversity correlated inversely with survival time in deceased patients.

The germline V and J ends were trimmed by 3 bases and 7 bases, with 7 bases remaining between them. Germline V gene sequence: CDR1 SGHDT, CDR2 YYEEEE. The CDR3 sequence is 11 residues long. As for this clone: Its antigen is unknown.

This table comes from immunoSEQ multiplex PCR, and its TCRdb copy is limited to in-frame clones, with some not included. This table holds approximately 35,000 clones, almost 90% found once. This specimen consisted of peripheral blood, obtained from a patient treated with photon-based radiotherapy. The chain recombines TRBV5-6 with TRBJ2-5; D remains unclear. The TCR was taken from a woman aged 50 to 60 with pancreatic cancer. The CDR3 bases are TGTGCCAGCAGCTCGCCTCGGACCCAGTACTTC. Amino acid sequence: CASSSPRTQYF.